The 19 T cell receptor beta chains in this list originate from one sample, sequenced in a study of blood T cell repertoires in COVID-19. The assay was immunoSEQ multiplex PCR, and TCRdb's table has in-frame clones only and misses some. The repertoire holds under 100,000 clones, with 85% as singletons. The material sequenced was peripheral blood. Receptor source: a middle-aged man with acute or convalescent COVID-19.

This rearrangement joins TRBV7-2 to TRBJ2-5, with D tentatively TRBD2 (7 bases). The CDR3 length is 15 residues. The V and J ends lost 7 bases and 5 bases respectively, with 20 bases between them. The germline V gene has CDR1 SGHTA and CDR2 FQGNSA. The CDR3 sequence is CASISWGGGRETQYF. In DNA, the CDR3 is TGTGCCAGCATCTCTTGGGGGGGCGGACGGGAGACCCAGTACTTC.

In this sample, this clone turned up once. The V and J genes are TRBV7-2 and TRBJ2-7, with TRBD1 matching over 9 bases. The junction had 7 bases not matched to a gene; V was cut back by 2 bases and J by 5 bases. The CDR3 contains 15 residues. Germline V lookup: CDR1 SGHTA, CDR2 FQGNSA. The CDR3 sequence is CASSLRGTGHDEQYF. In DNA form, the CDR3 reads TGTGCCAGCAGCTTAAGAGGGACAGGGCATGACGAGCAGTACTTC.

The DNA of the CDR3 is TGCGCCAGCAGCCAAGAGCCAGGTACTTCCTACGAGCAGTACTTC. Translating gives CASSQEPGTSYEQYF. This chain links TRBV4-3 with TRBJ2-7; D not certain. Deletions cut 0 bases from V and 1 base from J, with 10 bases between. Germline V gene lookup returns CDR1 LGHNA and CDR2 YSLEER. The CDR3 is made up of 15 amino acids.

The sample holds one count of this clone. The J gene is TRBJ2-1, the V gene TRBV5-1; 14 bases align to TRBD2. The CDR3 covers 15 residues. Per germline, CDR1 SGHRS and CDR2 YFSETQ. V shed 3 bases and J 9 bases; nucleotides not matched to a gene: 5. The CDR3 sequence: CASSSTSGRGFEQFF. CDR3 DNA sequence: TGCGCCAGCAGCTCGACTAGCGGGAGGGGATTTGAGCAGTTCTTC.

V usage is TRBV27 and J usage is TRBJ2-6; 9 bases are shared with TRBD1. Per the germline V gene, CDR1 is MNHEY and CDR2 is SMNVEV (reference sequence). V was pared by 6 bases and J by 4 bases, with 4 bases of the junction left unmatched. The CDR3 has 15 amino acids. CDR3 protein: CASRQGASGANVLTF. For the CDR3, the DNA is TGTGCCAGCAGACAGGGGGCATCCGGGGCCAACGTCCTGACTTTC.

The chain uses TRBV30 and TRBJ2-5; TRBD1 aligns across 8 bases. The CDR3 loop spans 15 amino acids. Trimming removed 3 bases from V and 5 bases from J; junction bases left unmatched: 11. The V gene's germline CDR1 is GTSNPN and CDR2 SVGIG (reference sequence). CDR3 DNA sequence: TGTGCCTGGAGCCCAATGACAGGGGCAGGGGAGACCCAGTACTTC. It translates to CAWSPMTGAGETQYF.

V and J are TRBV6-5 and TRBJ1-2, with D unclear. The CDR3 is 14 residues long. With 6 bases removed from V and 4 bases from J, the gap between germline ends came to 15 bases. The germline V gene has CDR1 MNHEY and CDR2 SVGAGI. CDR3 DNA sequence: TGTGCCAGCAGGAGGTCAAAAGGAAGCTATGGCTACACCTTC. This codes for CASRRSKGSYGYTF.

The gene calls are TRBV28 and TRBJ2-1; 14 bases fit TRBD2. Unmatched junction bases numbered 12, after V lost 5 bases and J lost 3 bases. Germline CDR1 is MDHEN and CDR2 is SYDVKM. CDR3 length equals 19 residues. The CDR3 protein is CASSRTSGRIPYYYNEQFF. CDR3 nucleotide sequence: TGTGCCAGCAGTCGGACTAGCGGGAGGATCCCCTATTACTACAATGAGCAGTTCTTC.

The CDR3 DNA sequence: TGTGCCTGGGGGGGCCGGGCCACGGGCAGGAGGGCCTCCTACGAGCAGTACTTC. Translation gives CAWGGRATGRRASYEQYF. The gene calls are TRBV30 and TRBJ2-7; the D call may be TRBD1 or TRBD2 (6 bases each). Germline CDR1 reads GTSNPN; CDR2 reads SVGIG (reference sequence). V lost 5 bases and J 0 bases, leaving 26 bases between the germline ends. The length of the CDR3 is 18 residues.

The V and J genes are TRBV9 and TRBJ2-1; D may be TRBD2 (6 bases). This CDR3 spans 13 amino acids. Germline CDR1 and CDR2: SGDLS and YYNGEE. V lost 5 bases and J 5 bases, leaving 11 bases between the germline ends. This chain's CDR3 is CASSVAGNNEQFF. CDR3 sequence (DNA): TGTGCCAGCAGTGTGGCGGGAAACAATGAGCAGTTCTTC.

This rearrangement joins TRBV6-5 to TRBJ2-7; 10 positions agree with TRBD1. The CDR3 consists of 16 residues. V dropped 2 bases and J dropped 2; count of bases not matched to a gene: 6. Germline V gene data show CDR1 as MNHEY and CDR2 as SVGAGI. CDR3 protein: CASSYGVDRGAYEQYF. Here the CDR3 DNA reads TGTGCCAGCAGTTACGGGGTGGACAGGGGGGCCTACGAGCAGTACTTC.

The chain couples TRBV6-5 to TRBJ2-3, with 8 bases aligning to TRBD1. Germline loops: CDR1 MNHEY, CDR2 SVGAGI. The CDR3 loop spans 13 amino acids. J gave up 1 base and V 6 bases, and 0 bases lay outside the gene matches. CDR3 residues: CASRTGGTDTQYF. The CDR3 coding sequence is TGTGCCAGCAGGACAGGGGGCACAGATACGCAGTATTTT.

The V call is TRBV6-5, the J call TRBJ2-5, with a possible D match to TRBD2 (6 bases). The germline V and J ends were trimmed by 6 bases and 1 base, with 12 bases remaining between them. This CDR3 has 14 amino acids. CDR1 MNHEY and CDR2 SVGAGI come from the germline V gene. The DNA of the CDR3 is TGTGCCAGCAGCCCAGGGACTCTCCAAGAGACCCAGTACTTC. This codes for CASSPGTLQETQYF.

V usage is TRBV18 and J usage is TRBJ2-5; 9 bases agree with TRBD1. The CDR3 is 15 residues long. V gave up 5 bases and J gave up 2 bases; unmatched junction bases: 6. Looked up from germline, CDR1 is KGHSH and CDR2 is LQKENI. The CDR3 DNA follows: TGTGCCAGCTCAGCAAACAGGGGGCGACAAGAGACCCAGTACTTC. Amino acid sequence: CASSANRGRQETQYF.

The CDR3 sequence: CASSPRASGGLQETQYF. The CDR3 DNA reads TGTGCCAGCTCACCACGGGCTAGCGGGGGTCTCCAAGAGACCCAGTACTTC. The genes are TRBV18 and TRBJ2-5, with TRBD2 matching over 10 bases. The CDR3 length is 17 residues. Germline values: CDR1 KGHSH, CDR2 LQKENI. V was clipped by 1 base and J by 1 base; unmatched bases: 6.

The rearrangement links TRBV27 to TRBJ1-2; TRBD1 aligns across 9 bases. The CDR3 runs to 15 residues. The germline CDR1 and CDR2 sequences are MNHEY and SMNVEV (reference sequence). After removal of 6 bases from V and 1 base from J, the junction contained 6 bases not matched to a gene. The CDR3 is CASSALGQGNYGYTF. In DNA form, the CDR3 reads TGTGCCAGCAGCGCCCTGGGACAGGGTAACTATGGCTACACCTTC.

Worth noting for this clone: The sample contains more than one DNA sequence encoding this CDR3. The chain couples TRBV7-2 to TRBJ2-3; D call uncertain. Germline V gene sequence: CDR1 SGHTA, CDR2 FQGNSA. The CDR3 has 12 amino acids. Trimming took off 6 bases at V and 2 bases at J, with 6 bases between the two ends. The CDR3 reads CASSSYTDTQYF. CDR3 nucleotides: TGTGCCAGCAGTTCGTACACAGATACGCAGTATTTT.

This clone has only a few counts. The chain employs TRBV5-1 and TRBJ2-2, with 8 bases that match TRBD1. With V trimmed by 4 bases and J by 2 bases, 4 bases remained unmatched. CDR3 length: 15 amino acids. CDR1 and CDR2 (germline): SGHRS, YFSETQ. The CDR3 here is CASSDGQGNTGELFF. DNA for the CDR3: TGCGCCAGCAGCGACGGACAGGGTAACACCGGGGAGCTGTTTTTT.

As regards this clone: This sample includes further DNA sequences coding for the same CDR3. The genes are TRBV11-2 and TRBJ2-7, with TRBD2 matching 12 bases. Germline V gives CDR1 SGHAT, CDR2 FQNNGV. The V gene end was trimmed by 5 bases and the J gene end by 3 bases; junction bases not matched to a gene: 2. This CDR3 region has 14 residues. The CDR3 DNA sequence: TGTGCCAGCAGCAGGACTAGCGGGAACTACGAGCAGTACTTC. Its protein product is CASSRTSGNYEQYF.